The clone carrying this TCR beta chain was recorded a few times. Germline values: CDR1 KGHSH, CDR2 LQKENI. The ends were cut back, 3 bases at V and 7 bases at J, with 10 bases in the middle. The CDR3 sequence is 13 residues long. TCRdb processed the RT-PCR reads anew with MiXCR; each CDR3 protein has one entry. The table has almost 700,000 distinct CDR3 sequences, 13% to 15% seen once. The sequenced sample was memory CD4+ T cells from blood. The TCR sequence derives from a female donor in good health, serving as a healthy control. The chain couples TRBV18 to TRBJ1-5; D not certain. The CDR3 nucleotides read TGTGCCAGCTCACCGAGAAAGGGACAGCCCCAGCATTTT. Its translation is CASSPRKGQPQHF.